This TCR beta chain came from a study of T cell responses to AZD1222 COVID-19 vaccine. The CDR3 has 14 amino acids. The germline V and J ends were trimmed by 5 bases and 9 bases, with 14 bases remaining between them. Germline V gives CDR1 SGHTA, CDR2 FQGNSA. Profiling relied on immunoSEQ multiplex PCR, and the TCRdb table lists in-frame clones only, not all of them. The data hold 200,000 to 250,000 clones, with around 94% observed a single time. Findings of the study overall: Receipt of two AZD1222 doses was followed by a rise in Spike-specific TCR breadth and depth. Nearly half of unique spike-specific TCRs reportedly avoided B.1.351 and B.1.1.7 mutated regions. Repertoires were collected only later (after the peak T cell response had occurred). Dominant CD4 TCR responses targeted spike regions 160-218 and 743-854.

For this clone: Its matching antigen is unknown.

This specimen consisted of peripheral blood, obtained 28 days after the second dose of the MenACWY control vaccine. This receptor was identified in an adult who received the MenACWY meningococcal vaccine as a control. This chain connects TRBV7-2 to TRBJ1-6; D possibly corresponds to TRBD1 (5 bases). The CDR3 spells CASSAPLGGSPLHF. CDR3 sequence (DNA): TGTGCCAGCAGCGCCCCTCTCGGGGGTTCACCCCTCCACTTT.